This T cell receptor (beta chain) stems from a study of molecular identifiers for immune sequencing clone quantification. Study-level points and caveats: The share of molecules held by clones above 20 RNA copies was over 97% in effector cells and under 1% in naive cells.

This CDR3 is built from 15 residues. The V gene lost 5 bases and the J gene lost 0 bases, with 11 bases spanning the gap. Germline-derived CDR1 and CDR2 are SGHAT and FQNNGV. A remark on this clonotype: The antigen remains undetermined.

TCRdb reanalysed the PCR reads using MiXCR and keeps one entry per CDR3 protein. The sample yields roughly 300,000 distinct CDR3 sequences, 24% seen once. The V and J genes are TRBV11-2 and TRBJ2-1; D possibly corresponds to TRBD2 (5 bases). Sequencing was done on a sample of naive CD8+ T cells from blood, with Jurkat cell RNA spiked in. Subset of the sample: FACS-sorted CD8+CD4-CCR7+CD45RA+ naive T cells. The receptor was isolated from a human donor in good health. Some libraries in this study had Jurkat cell RNA spiked in. Written as DNA, the CDR3 is TGTGCCAGCAGCCCCCCGGGGAGCTCCTACAATGAGCAGTTCTTC. Its protein product is CASSPPGSSYNEQFF.